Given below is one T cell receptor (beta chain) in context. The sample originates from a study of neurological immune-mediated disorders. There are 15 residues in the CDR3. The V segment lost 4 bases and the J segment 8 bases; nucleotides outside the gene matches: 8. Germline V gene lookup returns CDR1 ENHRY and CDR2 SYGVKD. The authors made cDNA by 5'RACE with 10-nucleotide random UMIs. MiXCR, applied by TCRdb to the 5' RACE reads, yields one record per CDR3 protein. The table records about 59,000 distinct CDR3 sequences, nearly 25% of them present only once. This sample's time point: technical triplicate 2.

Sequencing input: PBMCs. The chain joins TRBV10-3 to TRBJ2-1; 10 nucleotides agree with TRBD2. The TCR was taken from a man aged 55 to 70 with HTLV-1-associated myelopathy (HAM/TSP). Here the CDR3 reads CAISVGLAVGDEQFF. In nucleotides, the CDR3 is TGTGCCATCAGTGTTGGACTAGCGGTGGGGGATGAGCAGTTCTTC.